This T cell receptor (beta chain) was captured by sequencing in a study of T cells in Graves' hyperthyroidism and ophthalmopathy. Amplified TCR beta CDR3 regions derived from RNA transcripts. First-round RT-PCR with HTBI primers amplified the TCR CDR3 region. TCRdb processed the multiplex PCR reads anew with MiXCR; each CDR3 protein has one entry. The sample has about 590,000 distinct CDR3 sequences; about 14% are singletons. A word on this clonotype: Its antigen is undetermined.

There are 15 residues in the CDR3. Germline assignment: CDR1 LNHDA and CDR2 SQIVND (reference sequence). The J segment lost 2 bases and the V segment lost 6 bases, leaving 6 bases of the junction unmatched. Whole-study results and caveats: Ophthalmopathy was told apart from stable hyperthyroidism by a 13 V-J model.

Sample: blood. The chain carries TRBV19 and TRBJ2-7; 11 positions agree with TRBD2. This TCR came from a young woman with Graves' ophthalmopathy. DNA of the CDR3: TGTGCCAGTAGCTGGACTAGCGGGCCTACCTACGAGCAGTACTTC. It codes for CASSWTSGPTYEQYF.